This T cell receptor (beta chain) came from a study of cytomegalovirus exposure and HLA in healthy donors. Broader study findings: Accurate HLA-A and HLA-B prediction from TCR beta sequences was reported for most subjects.

The table lists this clone with a few counts. Its antigen remains unknown. CDR3 length: 13 residues. Trimming took 7 bases from V and 1 from J, leaving 10 bases between them. Germline V gene lookup returns CDR1 SSHAT and CDR2 FNYEAQ (reference sequence). This PCR relied on a set of 60 Vbeta primers and 13 Jbeta primers. The repertoire was sequenced with immunoSEQ multiplex PCR; TCRdb's copy has only in-frame clones and lacks some. The repertoire holds approximately 150,000 clones, with more than 60% as singletons. Source material: PBMCs. The source of this sequence is a woman in her twenties or thirties in good health and CMV-seropositive. The rearrangement joins TRBV7-7 to TRBJ2-5, with a tentative D call TRBD2 (5 bases). The CDR3: CASTPSGQETQYF. The CDR3 DNA follows: TGTGCCAGCACCCCAAGCGGCCAAGAGACCCAGTACTTC.